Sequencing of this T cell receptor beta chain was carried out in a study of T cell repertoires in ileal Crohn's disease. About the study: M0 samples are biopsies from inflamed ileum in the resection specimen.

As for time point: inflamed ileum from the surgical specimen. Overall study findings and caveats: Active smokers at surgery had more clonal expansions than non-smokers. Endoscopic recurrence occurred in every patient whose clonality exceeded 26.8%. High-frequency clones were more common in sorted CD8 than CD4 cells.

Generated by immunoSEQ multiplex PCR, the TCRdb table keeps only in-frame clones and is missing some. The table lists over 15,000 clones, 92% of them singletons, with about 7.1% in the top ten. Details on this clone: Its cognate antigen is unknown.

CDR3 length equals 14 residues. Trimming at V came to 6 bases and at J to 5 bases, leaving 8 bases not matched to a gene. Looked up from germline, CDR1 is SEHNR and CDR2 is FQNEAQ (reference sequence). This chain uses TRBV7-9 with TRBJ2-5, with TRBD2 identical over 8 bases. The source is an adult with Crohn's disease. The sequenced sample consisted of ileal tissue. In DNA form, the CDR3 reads TGTGCCAGCAGTCCACCAAGCGGGGGCGAGACCCAGTACTTC. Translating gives CASSPPSGGETQYF.